Below, 18 T cell receptor beta chains from the same sample are listed, as sequenced in a study of cytomegalovirus exposure and HLA in healthy donors. PCR amplification relied on 60 Vbeta primers (plus 13 Jbeta primers). Generated by immunoSEQ multiplex PCR, the TCRdb table keeps only in-frame clones and is missing some. The sample shows about 160,000 clones, approximately 79% of them seen only once. The specimen sequenced was PBMCs. Every receptor here comes from a woman aged 45-60 years in good health and CMV-seropositive.

The chain is built from TRBV18 and TRBJ1-6, with a possible D match to TRBD1 (5 bases). Germline CDR1 reads KGHSH; CDR2 reads LQKENI. V lost 4 bases and J lost 7, with 14 bases in between. The CDR3 has 15 amino acids. Here the CDR3 DNA reads TGTGCCAGCTCACAAGTTACAGGAGACAATTCACCCCTCCACTTT. Its translation is CASSQVTGDNSPLHF.

This chain uses TRBV19 with TRBJ2-7; TRBD2 is a possible D gene (5 bases). The CDR3 consists of 12 residues. V shed 6 bases and J shed 0 bases, with 6 bases lying between them. Per germline, CDR1 LNHDA and CDR2 SQIVND (reference sequence). The CDR3 DNA follows: TGTGCCAGTAGCGGGATCTCCTACGAGCAGTACTTC. Translation gives CASSGISYEQYF.

This chain joins TRBV6-5 and TRBJ2-1, with no clear D. The CDR3 is 12 residues long. V was trimmed by 4 bases and J by 8 bases, leaving 9 bases between them. CDR1 and CDR2 (germline): MNHEY, SVGAGI. The CDR3, as DNA: TGTGCCAGCAGTTCAGAGACTCATGAGCAGTTCTTC. As protein: CASSSETHEQFF.

A few counts support this clone. The V gene is TRBV21-1, the J gene TRBJ2-1; TRBD2 reflects the table's D call only, with no check against the DNA. TRBV21-1 is a pseudogene locus. This CDR3 region has 19 residues. CDR3 amino acids: CASSKDGRRGSGNLNEQFF. Here the CDR3 DNA reads TGTGCCAGCAGCAAAGATGGGCGGAGGGGTAGCGGGAACCTGAATGAGCAGTTCTTC.

This clone came up once. The J gene is TRBJ1-2, the V gene TRBV28; D remains unclear. Germline V gene lookup returns CDR1 MDHEN and CDR2 SYDVKM. This CDR3 is 14 amino acids long. V lost 1 base to trimming and J lost 7 bases, with 13 bases between them. The CDR3 sequence: CASSLLGALGGYTF. In DNA form, the CDR3 reads TGTGCCAGCAGTTTATTGGGAGCGCTGGGTGGCTACACCTTC.

This clone occurred a few times. The rearrangement joins TRBV28 to TRBJ1-2; TRBD1 matches 9 bases. Germline assignment: CDR1 MDHEN and CDR2 SYDVKM. V was clipped by 10 bases and J by 4 bases; unmatched bases: 19. This CDR3 is 17 amino acids long. CDR3 residues: CAINSLGQGLRSYGYTF. The CDR3 DNA is TGTGCCATCAACTCCTTGGGACAGGGTCTGCGAAGCTATGGCTACACCTTC.

CDR3 protein: CASSFGTASSGNTIYF. The CDR3 DNA sequence: TGTGCCAGCAGCTTCGGGACAGCCTCCTCTGGAAACACCATATATTTT. The chain uses TRBV7-9 and TRBJ1-3; TRBD1 aligns across 7 bases. After removal of 3 bases from V and 0 bases from J, the junction contained 5 bases not matched to a gene. The CDR3 length is 16 residues. Germline CDR1 and CDR2: SEHNR and FQNEAQ (reference sequence).

There are a few counts of this clone. The chain carries TRBV29-1 and TRBJ1-1; TRBD1 might be the D (6 bases). The CDR3 covers 12 residues. V was cut by 4 bases and J by 6 bases, with 12 bases left in between. The germline V gene has CDR1 SQVTM and CDR2 ANQGSEA. CDR3 DNA: TGCAGCGTTGCCAGGGGTGAAGCTGAAGCTTTCTTT. It is translated as CSVARGEAEAFF.

This clone was detected once. The J gene is TRBJ1-6, the V gene TRBV4-3; the D gene is possibly TRBD1 (5 bases). The CDR3 consists of 15 residues. Trimming shortened V by 0 bases and J by 10 bases, and 13 bases separated the two germline ends. The germline V gene has CDR1 LGHNA and CDR2 YSLEER. CDR3 DNA sequence: TGCGCCAGCAGCCAAGACCACAGGTTAGGGTCACCCCTCCACTTT. Translating it yields CASSQDHRLGSPLHF.

V and J are TRBV7-2 and TRBJ1-3; a possible D gene is TRBD1 (5 bases). The CDR3 is 11 amino acids. Trimming removed 5 bases from V and 8 bases from J, with 7 bases in between. Per the germline V gene, CDR1 is SGHTA and CDR2 is FQGNSA. CDR3 sequence reads: CASSLRDTIYF. The DNA of the CDR3 is TGTGCCAGCAGCCTCAGGGACACCATATATTTT.

This clone was recorded a few times. V is TRBV6-5 and J is TRBJ2-3; 8 bases are a match to TRBD1. CDR1 and CDR2 (germline): MNHEY, SVGAGI. This CDR3 comprises 14 residues. The J segment lost 5 bases and the V segment lost 4 bases, leaving 5 bases of the junction unmatched. CDR3 coding DNA: TGTGCCAGCAGTTTAACGGACAGGGTAGATACGCAGTATTTT. Encoded protein: CASSLTDRVDTQYF.

The chain carries TRBV4-3 and TRBJ1-1; D unclear. V was trimmed by 0 bases and J by 10 bases, leaving 18 bases between them. In germline, CDR1 is LGHNA, CDR2 YSLEER. This CDR3 has 15 amino acids. CDR3 nucleotides: TGCGCCAGCAGCCAAGATAGGAACCGGGGTGGCGGAGCTTTCTTT. Its translation: CASSQDRNRGGGAFF.

As DNA, the CDR3 is TGTGCCAGCAGCTTGGACAGGGAAGGCTACACCTTC. It specifies CASSLDREGYTF. The chain links TRBV5-4 to TRBJ1-2, with D possibly matching TRBD1 (6 bases). The V end was cut by 0 bases, the J end by 8 bases, with 8 bases between. CDR1 and CDR2 (germline): SGHNT, YYREEE (reference sequence). CDR3 length equals 12 residues.

J is TRBJ2-3 and V is TRBV29-1, with 14 bases aligning to TRBD2. This CDR3 comprises 14 residues. The germline CDR1 and CDR2 sequences are SQVTM and ANQGSEA. Trimming cost V 6 bases and J 1 base; bases outside gene matches: 0. The CDR3 is CSVGLAGGTDTQYF. CDR3 DNA sequence: TGCAGCGTGGGACTAGCGGGGGGCACAGATACGCAGTATTTT.

The chain has TRBV7-8 and TRBJ1-1; D might be TRBD1 (5 bases). The CDR3 contains 13 residues. The V gene lost 4 bases and the J gene lost 5 bases, with 11 bases spanning the gap. CDR1 and CDR2 from the germline V gene are SGHVS and FQNEAQ. CDR3 in amino acids: CASSSRGGTEAFF. The CDR3 DNA is TGTGCCAGCAGCTCAAGGGGCGGAACTGAAGCTTTCTTT.

V usage is TRBV28 and J usage is TRBJ1-6, with D unresolved. V dropped 2 bases and J dropped 7 bases, with 12 bases sitting between them. This CDR3 contains 15 residues. Germline lookup yields CDR1 MDHEN and CDR2 SYDVKM. The CDR3 nucleotides are TGTGCCAGCAGTTTACCGAACACGGGAAATTCACCCCTCCACTTT. Translated: CASSLPNTGNSPLHF.

The J gene is TRBJ2-3, the V gene TRBV29-1; 14 nucleotides match TRBD2. Germline CDR1 is SQVTM and CDR2 is ANQGSEA. The V gene end was trimmed by 7 bases and the J gene end by 4 bases; junction bases not matched to a gene: 7. CDR3 length: 15 amino acids. CDR3 amino acids: CSARGLAGAADTQYF. DNA of the CDR3: TGCAGCGCCCGGGGACTAGCGGGAGCGGCAGATACGCAGTATTTT.

This chain uses TRBV5-6 with TRBJ2-7; 9 nucleotides line up with TRBD1. This CDR3 comprises 17 residues. After removal of 0 bases from V and 5 bases from J, the junction contained 12 bases not matched to a gene. Germline CDR1 SGHDT, CDR2 YYEEEE. CDR3 loop: CASSLGTRDRARNEQYF. CDR3 nucleotides: TGTGCCAGCAGCTTGGGGACCCGGGACAGGGCAAGGAACGAGCAGTACTTC.